This passage covers 10 T cell receptor beta chains from one sample sequenced in a study of CD8 T cells in acute hepatitis C reinfection. The time point denotes: naive CD8 control sorted from an acute-time-point sample. Some clones are missing from TCRdb's copy, which holds only in-frame ones; the method was immunoSEQ multiplex PCR. The sample holds some 38,000 clones, approximately 90% seen once. Sequenced material: naive CD8+ T cells from PBMCs. Receptors originate from a man in his thirties or forties with chronic hepatitis C.

The chain carries TRBV9 and TRBJ2-7; 7 bases fit TRBD1. Germline CDR1 is SGDLS and CDR2 is YYNGEE. There are 15 residues in the CDR3. With V trimmed by 0 bases and J by 3 bases, 6 bases remained unmatched. The CDR3 loop is CASSVAAGGNYEQYF. DNA for the CDR3: TGTGCCAGCAGCGTAGCGGCAGGGGGTAACTACGAGCAGTACTTC.

This chain links TRBV7-9 with TRBJ2-1, with D tentatively TRBD1 (5 bases). V shed 8 bases and J shed 10 bases, with 21 bases lying between them. The CDR3 sequence is 14 residues long. Germline CDR1 reads SEHNR; CDR2 reads FQNEAQ (reference sequence). CDR3 sequence (DNA): TGTGCCAGCCCATGGGGCAGGTCGGGTGAGGAGCAGTTCTTC. Translating gives CASPWGRSGEEQFF.

The CDR3 protein is CASSLNRDRGPLGRRETQYF. Here the CDR3 DNA reads TGTGCCAGCAGTTTAAATAGGGACAGGGGGCCGTTGGGTCGACGAGAGACCCAGTACTTC. This chain links TRBV27 with TRBJ2-5, with 12 positions matching TRBD1. The CDR3 length is 20 residues. Germline CDR1 reads MNHEY; CDR2 reads SMNVEV (reference sequence). J lost 4 bases, V lost 2 bases, and 17 bases had no gene match.

As DNA, the CDR3 is TGTGCCAGCAGCTTAGGTTTGGGGGACATAGATACGCAGTATTTT. Protein: CASSLGLGDIDTQYF. This sequence joins TRBV7-3 and TRBJ2-3, with D possibly being TRBD1 (6 bases). CDR3 length: 15 residues. Per germline, CDR1 SGHTA and CDR2 FQGTGA. V lost 2 bases and J lost 5, with 14 bases in between.

The chain links TRBV6-1 to TRBJ2-1; either TRBD1 or TRBD2 may supply D (5 bases each). The CDR3 sequence is 16 residues long. V gave up 1 base and J gave up 4 bases, with 14 bases separating them. CDR1 is MNHNS and CDR2 is SASEGT in the germline V gene. CDR3 bases: TGTGCCAGCAGTGAAGGAGCGGCAGCAGGGTACAATGAGCAGTTCTTC. It translates to CASSEGAAAGYNEQFF.

The rearrangement joins TRBV9 to TRBJ2-2; 8 bases fit TRBD1. This CDR3 comprises 15 residues. From germline, CDR1 is SGDLS and CDR2 YYNGEE. The junction had 2 bases not matched to a gene; V was cut back by 3 bases and J by 1 base. CDR3 DNA: TGTGCCAGCAGCGCCGACAGGGGGAACACCGGGGAGCTGTTTTTT. Translation gives CASSADRGNTGELFF.

Of note for this clone: Mismatch with germline at one junction end may stem from a read error. This chain links TRBV30 with TRBJ1-2; D unresolved. The germline V gene encodes CDR1 GTSNPN and CDR2 SVGIG (reference sequence). This CDR3 has 13 amino acids. The CDR3 here is CAWSVLQSPVQSF. The CDR3 DNA is TGTGCCTGGAGTGTACTCCAGTCCCCTGTCCAGTCCTTC.

The rearrangement uses TRBV5-1 and TRBJ2-1; D may be TRBD2 (6 bases). Trimming left V 5 bases short and J 9 bases short, with 18 bases between. The CDR3 loop spans 14 amino acids. Germline values: CDR1 SGHRS, CDR2 YFSETQ. This CDR3 is CASREGEDSSEQFF. The CDR3 DNA is TGCGCCAGCAGGGAGGGAGAGGACTCATCTGAGCAGTTCTTC.

The V gene is TRBV5-1, the J gene TRBJ2-7, with 8 bases fitting TRBD1. The CDR3 runs to 14 residues. CDR1 SGHRS and CDR2 YFSETQ come from the germline V gene. The J segment lost 0 bases and the V segment lost 3 bases, leaving 2 bases of the junction unmatched. The DNA of the CDR3 is TGCGCCAGCAGCTATACAGGGGGCTCCTACGAGCAGTACTTC. This translates into CASSYTGGSYEQYF.

The CDR3 here is CASSMTGTEYQETQYF. Here the CDR3 DNA reads TGTGCCAGTAGTATGACCGGGACAGAATACCAAGAGACCCAGTACTTC. The chain combines TRBV19 with TRBJ2-5; TRBD1 matches at 7 bases. Germline trimming cut 3 bases from V and 0 bases from J; bases unmatched to any gene: 7. This CDR3 contains 16 residues. The V gene's germline CDR1 is LNHDA and CDR2 SQIVND (reference sequence).